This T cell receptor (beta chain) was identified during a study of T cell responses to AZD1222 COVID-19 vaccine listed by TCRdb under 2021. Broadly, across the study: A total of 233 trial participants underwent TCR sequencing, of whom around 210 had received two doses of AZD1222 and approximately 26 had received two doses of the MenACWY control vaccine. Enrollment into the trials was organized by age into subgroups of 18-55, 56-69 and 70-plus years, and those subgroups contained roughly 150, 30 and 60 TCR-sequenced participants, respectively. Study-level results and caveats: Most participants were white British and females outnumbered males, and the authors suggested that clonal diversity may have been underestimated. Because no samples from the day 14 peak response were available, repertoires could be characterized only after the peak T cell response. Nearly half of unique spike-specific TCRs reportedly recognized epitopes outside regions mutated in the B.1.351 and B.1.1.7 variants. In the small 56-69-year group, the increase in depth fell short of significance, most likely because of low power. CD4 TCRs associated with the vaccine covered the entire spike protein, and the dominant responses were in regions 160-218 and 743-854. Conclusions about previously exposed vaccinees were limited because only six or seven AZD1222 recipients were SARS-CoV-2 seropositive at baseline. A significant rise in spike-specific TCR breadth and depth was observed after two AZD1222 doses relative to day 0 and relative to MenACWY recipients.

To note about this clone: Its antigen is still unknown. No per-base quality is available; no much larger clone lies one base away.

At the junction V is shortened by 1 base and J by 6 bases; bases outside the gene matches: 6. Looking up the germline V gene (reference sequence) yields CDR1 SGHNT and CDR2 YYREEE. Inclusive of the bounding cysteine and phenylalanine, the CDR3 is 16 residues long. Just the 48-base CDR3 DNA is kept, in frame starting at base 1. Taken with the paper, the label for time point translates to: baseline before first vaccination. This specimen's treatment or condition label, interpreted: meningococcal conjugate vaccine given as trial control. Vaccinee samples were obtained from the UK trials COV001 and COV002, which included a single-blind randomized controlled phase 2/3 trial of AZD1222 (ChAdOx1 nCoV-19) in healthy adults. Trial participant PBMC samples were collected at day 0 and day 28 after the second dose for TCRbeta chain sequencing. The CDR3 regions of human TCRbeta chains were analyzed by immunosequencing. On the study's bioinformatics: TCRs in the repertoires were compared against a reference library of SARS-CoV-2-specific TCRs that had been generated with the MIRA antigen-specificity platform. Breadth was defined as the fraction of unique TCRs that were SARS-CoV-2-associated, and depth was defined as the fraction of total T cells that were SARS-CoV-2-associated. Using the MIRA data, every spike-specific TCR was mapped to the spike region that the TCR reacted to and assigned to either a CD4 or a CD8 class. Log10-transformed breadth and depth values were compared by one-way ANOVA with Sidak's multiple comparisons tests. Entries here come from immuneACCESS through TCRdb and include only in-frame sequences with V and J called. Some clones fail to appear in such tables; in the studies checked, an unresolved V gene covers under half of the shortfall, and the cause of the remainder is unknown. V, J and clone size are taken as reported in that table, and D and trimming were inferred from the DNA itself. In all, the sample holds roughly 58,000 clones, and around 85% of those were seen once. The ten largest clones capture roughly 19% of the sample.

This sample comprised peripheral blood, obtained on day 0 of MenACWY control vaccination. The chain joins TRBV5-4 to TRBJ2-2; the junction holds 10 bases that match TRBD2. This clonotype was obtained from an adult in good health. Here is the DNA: TGTGCCAGCAGCTTGTGGCTAGCGGGAGATCCCGGGGAGCTGTTTTTT. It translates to CASSLWLAGDPGELFF. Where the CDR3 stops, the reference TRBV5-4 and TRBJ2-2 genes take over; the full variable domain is ETGVTQSPTHLIKTRGQQVTLRCSSQSGHNTVSWYQQALGQGPQFIFQYYREEENGRGNFPPRFSGLQFPNYSSELNVNALELDDSALYLCASSLWLAGDPGELFFGEGSRLTVL.